These 24 T cell receptor beta chains share one sample of origin, sequenced in a study of naive and memory T cell subsets. Both TRBC1 and TRBC2 were covered by a beta constant-region primer of two equimolar oligonucleotides. One entry per CDR3 protein results from TCRdb running MiXCR on the UMI-ligation and nested PCR reads. The sample includes about 85,000 distinct CDR3 sequences, roughly 13% of them seen just once. Source material: central memory CD4+ T cells from blood. The origin of the receptors is a human donor in good health.

This clonotype was recorded a few times. The chain has TRBV4-1 and TRBJ1-6, with 9 bases that match TRBD1. Trimming at V came to 6 bases and at J to 10 bases, leaving 7 bases not matched to a gene. The CDR3 runs 14 residues. CDR1 is MGHRA, CDR2 YSYEKL, per germline. The CDR3 sequence: CASSPGTGRSPLHF. CDR3 coding DNA: TGCGCCAGCAGTCCCGGGACAGGGCGGTCACCCCTCCACTTT.

In this sample, this clonotype turned up many times. V is TRBV20-1 and J is TRBJ2-1; 11 bases agree with TRBD2. The ends lost 4 bases at V and 4 bases at J; junction bases unmatched: 9. The CDR3 is made up of 16 amino acids. Looked up from germline, CDR1 is DFQATT and CDR2 is SNEGSKA (reference sequence). In DNA, the CDR3 is TGCAGTGCTACTCGACTAGCGGGACTGGCATACAATGAGCAGTTCTTC. Protein product: CSATRLAGLAYNEQFF.

The chain uses TRBV30 and TRBJ2-6; TRBD1 agrees at 8 bases. CDR1 and CDR2 (germline): GTSNPN, SVGIG (reference sequence). This CDR3 spans 14 amino acids. The ends lost 5 bases at V and 2 bases at J; junction bases unmatched: 2. The CDR3 loop reads CAWQTGAGANVLTF. The CDR3 nucleotides read TGTGCCTGGCAGACAGGGGCTGGGGCCAACGTCCTGACTTTC.

This clonotype showed up many times. In nucleotides, the CDR3 is TGCGCCAGCAGCTCTGCCGGGGACAGCCGCACAGATACGCAGTATTTT. Protein sequence: CASSSAGDSRTDTQYF. The chain uses TRBV5-1 and TRBJ2-3, with 7 bases fitting TRBD1. Germline assignment: CDR1 SGHRS and CDR2 YFSETQ. This CDR3 spans 16 amino acids. V was pared by 3 bases and J by 1 base, with 8 bases of the junction left unmatched.

The sample holds many counts of this clonotype. The CDR3 spells CASSSGESGTQYF. CDR3 DNA sequence: TGTGCCAGCAGTTCTGGCGAATCGGGGACCCAGTACTTC. This chain links TRBV6-2 or TRBV6-3 with TRBJ2-5; D not resolved. V was trimmed by 4 bases and J by 7 bases, leaving 13 bases between them. Looked up from germline, CDR1 is MNHEY and CDR2 is SVGEGT. The CDR3 covers 13 residues.

The rearrangement uses TRBV6-5 and TRBJ1-6; 8 positions match TRBD1. The germline V gene encodes CDR1 MNHEY and CDR2 SVGAGI. J was trimmed by 9 bases and V by 0 bases; bases with no gene match: 7. CDR3 length equals 16 residues. CDR3 residues: CASSYSVQGARSPLHF. The CDR3 nucleotides are TGTGCCAGCAGTTACTCAGTTCAGGGGGCGCGTTCACCCCTCCACTTT.

This clonotype has only a few counts. The CDR3 DNA reads TGCAGTGCCACAACGGGGGCGGAACAAGAGACCCAGTACTTC. It yields the protein CSATTGAEQETQYF. The gene calls are TRBV20-1 and TRBJ2-5; the D call may be TRBD1 or TRBD2 (6 bases each). V shed 6 bases and J shed 2 bases, with 16 bases lying between them. Germline values: CDR1 DFQATT, CDR2 SNEGSKA (reference sequence). This CDR3 spans 14 amino acids.

The rearrangement joins TRBV5-1 to TRBJ1-2; no clear D gene. Germline V CDR1 and CDR2: SGHRS, YFSETQ. The CDR3 extends over 14 amino acids. Trimming left V 0 bases short and J 4 bases short, with 10 bases between. The CDR3 coding sequence is TGCGCCAGCAGCTTGGACAGCGCCTCCTATGGCTACACCTTC. Translation gives CASSLDSASYGYTF.

This clonotype was counted ten times or more. V gene TRBV7-2 combines with J gene TRBJ2-7; 10 bases fit TRBD2. The CDR3 has 15 residues. The V segment lost 1 base and the J segment 4 bases; nucleotides outside the gene matches: 4. CDR1 and CDR2 from the germline V gene are SGHTA and FQGNSA. CDR3 sequence: CASSLVPSGSYEQYF. The CDR3 DNA reads TGTGCCAGCAGCTTAGTTCCTAGCGGGAGTTACGAGCAGTACTTC. Full variable domain (missing parts from reference TRBV7-2 and TRBJ2-7): GAGVSQSPSNKVTEKGKDVELRCDPISGHTALYWYRQSLGQGLEFLIYFQGNSAPDKSGLPSDRFSAERTGGSVSTLTIQRTQQEDSAVYLCASSLVPSGSYEQYFGPGTRLTVT.

A few counts support this clonotype. The gene calls are TRBV6-6 and TRBJ2-7; TRBD1 matches 8 bases. The CDR3 covers 15 residues. Looked up from germline, CDR1 is MNHNY and CDR2 is SVGAGI (reference sequence). V gave up 4 bases and J gave up 1 base; unmatched junction bases: 6. Written as DNA, the CDR3 is TGTGCCAGCAGTTTCGGACAGGGTGGATCCTACGAGCAGTACTTC. This gives the protein CASSFGQGGSYEQYF.

This clonotype was picked up many times. V is TRBV21-1 and J is TRBJ1-1; the D call TRBD1 from the table was never checked on the DNA. TRBV21-1 is reported as a pseudogene. CDR3 size: 18 residues. As DNA, the CDR3 is TGTGCCAGCAGCAGAGAGGGCAGGGGGCGGATGAAACCGTTGAAAGCTTTCTTT. This gives the protein CASSREGRGRMKPLKAFF.

The chain couples TRBV7-2 to TRBJ2-1, with D uncertain. The CDR3 runs to 12 residues. V lost 3 bases and J 2 bases, leaving 2 bases between the germline ends. Germline CDR1 SGHTA, CDR2 FQGNSA. The chain's CDR3 is CASSFAYNEQFF. The CDR3 DNA reads as TGTGCCAGCAGCTTCGCCTACAATGAGCAGTTCTTC.

This clonotype was counted at least ten times. The V gene is TRBV10-3, the J gene TRBJ2-3, with 11 bases that match TRBD2. The CDR3 consists of 14 residues. The trim removed 7 bases at V and 4 bases at J, leaving 4 bases unmatched. From germline, CDR1 is ENHRY and CDR2 SYGVKD. CDR3 DNA sequence: TGTGCCATCAATCTAGCGGGAGGAGCAGATACGCAGTATTTT. This encodes CAINLAGGADTQYF.

This clonotype was found many times. The rearrangement links TRBV7-2 to TRBJ2-3; unclear D gene. This CDR3 is built from 13 residues. The V and J ends lost 2 bases and 3 bases respectively, with 6 bases between them. CDR1 SGHTA and CDR2 FQGNSA come from the germline V gene. The CDR3 region has the DNA TGTGCCAGCAGCTTATGGGGAACAGATACGCAGTATTTT. It translates to CASSLWGTDTQYF.

This clonotype was recorded many times. The rearrangement links TRBV7-9 to TRBJ2-2; 7 nucleotides match TRBD2. The CDR3 covers 16 residues. The J segment lost 2 bases and the V segment lost 5 bases, leaving 8 bases of the junction unmatched. Germline lookup yields CDR1 SEHNR and CDR2 FQNEAQ (reference sequence). CDR3 DNA sequence: TGTGCCAGCAGCCCCCGGGCTAGCGGTAACACCGGGGAGCTGTTTTTT. This codes for CASSPRASGNTGELFF.

The chain carries TRBV20-1 and TRBJ1-5; a weak D match, TRBD1 (6 bases). V dropped 6 bases and J dropped 3 bases, with 24 bases sitting between them. Germline CDR1 is DFQATT and CDR2 is SNEGSKA (reference sequence). This CDR3 has 17 amino acids. Here the CDR3 DNA reads TGCAGTGCCAGACATAGGAAGCAGGGGTGGATCAATCAGCCCCAGCATTTT. Protein: CSARHRKQGWINQPQHF.

Sample share makes this clonotype medium-sized (0.01 to 0.1%). The chain is built from TRBV11-1 and TRBJ2-7; D remains ambiguous. CDR3 length equals 14 residues. The V gene's germline CDR1 is SGHAT and CDR2 FQDESV (reference sequence). V lost 3 bases to trimming and J lost 0 bases, with 9 bases between them. CDR3 sequence (DNA): TGTGCCAGCAGCTTTTACGGAAGCTCCTACGAGCAGTACTTC. Residues: CASSFYGSSYEQYF.

The rearrangement joins TRBV25-1 to TRBJ2-3; 10 positions agree with TRBD2. CDR1 is MGHDK, CDR2 SYGVNS, per germline. CDR3 length equals 16 residues. V lost 1 base and J lost 4; bases outside the gene matches: 5. CDR3 coding DNA: TGTGCCAGCAGTGAATTAGTAGCGGGAGGTGCAGATACGCAGTATTTT. It is translated as CASSELVAGGADTQYF. Using reference TRBV25-1 and TRBJ2-3 for the parts outside the CDR3, the full variable domain is EADIYQTPRYLVIGTGKKITLECSQTMGHDKMYWYQQDPGMELHLIHYSYGVNSTEKGDLSSESTVSRIRTEHFPLTLESARPSHTSQYLCASSELVAGGADTQYFGPGTRLTVL.

This clonotype was observed many times. The chain is built from TRBV29-1 and TRBJ2-2; D is undetermined. CDR1 and CDR2 (germline): SQVTM, ANQGSEA. V was trimmed by 4 bases and J by 5 bases, leaving 5 bases between them. The CDR3 covers 11 residues. CDR3 protein: CSVGETGELFF. The CDR3 DNA follows: TGCAGCGTTGGAGAGACCGGGGAGCTGTTTTTT.

The chain has TRBV30 and TRBJ2-3, with 16 bases fitting TRBD2. J was trimmed by 4 bases and V by 2 bases; bases with no gene match: 6. Germline CDR1 is GTSNPN and CDR2 is SVGIG (reference sequence). The CDR3 sequence is 17 residues long. In nucleotides, the CDR3 is TGTGCCTGGAGTTCGGGACTAGCGGGAGGGCCTTCAGATACGCAGTATTTT. Translating gives CAWSSGLAGGPSDTQYF.

This clonotype was detected a few times. The rearrangement uses TRBV5-1 and TRBJ2-3; no firm D call. This CDR3 contains 13 residues. Germline V lookup: CDR1 SGHRS, CDR2 YFSETQ. V was clipped by 0 bases and J by 3 bases, with 5 bases between them. CDR3 bases: TGCGCCAGCAGCTTGGGGCAGACAGATACGCAGTATTTT. It encodes CASSLGQTDTQYF.

There are a few counts of this clonotype. The V gene is TRBV2, the J gene TRBJ1-5; the match to TRBD1 covers 10 bases. The trim removed 4 bases at V and 8 bases at J, leaving 5 bases unmatched. The CDR3 covers 14 residues. The V gene's germline CDR1 is SNHLY and CDR2 FYNNEI. CDR3 residues: CASSATGGREPQHF. DNA for the CDR3: TGTGCCAGCAGTGCGACAGGGGGCAGGGAGCCCCAGCATTTT.

V and J are TRBV24-1 and TRBJ2-1, with D perhaps TRBD1 (6 bases). The germline V and J ends were trimmed by 4 bases and 0 bases, with 12 bases remaining between them. The CDR3 covers 16 residues. From germline, CDR1 is KGHDR and CDR2 SFDVKD. The CDR3 protein is CATSDQGRRSYNEQFF. As DNA, the CDR3 is TGTGCCACCAGTGACCAGGGGCGACGCTCCTACAATGAGCAGTTCTTC.

The genes are TRBV9 and TRBJ2-5, with TRBD1 matching 7 bases. Germline V gene data show CDR1 as SGDLS and CDR2 as YYNGEE. The CDR3 consists of 14 residues. Trimming took 4 bases from V and 4 from J; bases not matched to a gene: 7. CDR3 loop: CASSPGTERETQYF. The CDR3, as DNA: TGTGCCAGCAGCCCAGGGACAGAAAGAGAGACCCAGTACTTC.